This T cell receptor beta chain emerged from a study of cytomegalovirus exposure and HLA in healthy donors. General observations from the study: As a later analysis showed, several of the most significant clusters appeared to be linked to common viral pathogens.

Comments on this clone: Its antigen is currently unknown.

Primers included in the PCR were 60 Vbeta and 13 Jbeta primers. Profiled with immunoSEQ multiplex PCR; TCRdb holds only in-frame clones, not every one. Seen here are approximately 120,000 clones, more than 70% observed once, and the top ten hold 9% to 9.5%. Germline V CDR1 and CDR2: SGDLS, YYNGEE. The CDR3 is 13 amino acids. The germline V and J ends were trimmed by 4 bases and 8 bases, with 13 bases remaining between them. The source of this sequence is a woman between 45 and 65 years old in good health and CMV-seropositive. The sequencing input was PBMCs. The chain carries TRBV9 and TRBJ2-1, with D perhaps matching TRBD2 (6 bases). In DNA form, the CDR3 reads TGTGCCAGCAGCAAACTCGGGACTGATGAGCAGTTCTTC. This encodes CASSKLGTDEQFF.